These 3 T cell receptor beta chains came from one sample sequenced in a study of Graves' ophthalmopathy and Graves' hyperthyroidism. Amplification targeted the TCR beta CDR3 regions, with RNA transcripts as the source material. The authors performed first-round RT-PCR with HTBI primers and then a second-round multiplex PCR. Using its own MiXCR run on the multiplex PCR reads, TCRdb lists one record per CDR3 protein. This table holds about 660,000 distinct CDR3 sequences, roughly two fifths found once. The sequenced sample consisted of peripheral blood. All receptors derive from an adult man with Graves' ophthalmopathy.

The chain is built from TRBV25-1 and TRBJ2-5; 8 bases line up with TRBD1. Losses at the gene ends were 4 bases for V and 4 bases for J; bases not matched to a gene: 5. Germline V lookup: CDR1 MGHDK, CDR2 SYGVNS. This CDR3 contains 14 residues. The CDR3 loop reads CASSARTGRETQYF. CDR3 DNA: TGTGCCAGCAGTGCTAGGACAGGGCGAGAGACCCAGTACTTC. Variable domain in full (rest from reference TRBV25-1 and TRBJ2-5): EADIYQTPRYLVIGTGKKITLECSQTMGHDKMYWYQQDPGMELHLIHYSYGVNSTEKGDLSSESTVSRIRTEHFPLTLESARPSHTSQYLCASSARTGRETQYFGPGTRLLVL.

This chain connects TRBV20-1 to TRBJ2-3; 7 bases agree with TRBD2. J lost 2 bases, V lost 3 bases, and 5 bases had no gene match. The germline V gene encodes CDR1 DFQATT and CDR2 SNEGSKA (reference sequence). This CDR3 region has 14 residues. The CDR3 sequence is CSARRSGYTDTQYF. The CDR3 nucleotides read TGCAGTGCTAGGCGTAGCGGGTACACAGATACGCAGTATTTT.

V is TRBV12-5 and J is TRBJ2-7; TRBD1 aligns across 7 bases. CDR1 is LGHNT, CDR2 FRNRAP, per germline. J lost 1 base, V lost 0 bases, and 15 bases had no gene match. The CDR3 extends over 19 amino acids. The CDR3 DNA follows: TGTGCTAGTGGTTTGGTAAGGGACAGTGGACCCTTTGGTTCCTACGAGCAGTACTTC. The encoded protein is CASGLVRDSGPFGSYEQYF.